This entry concerns a single T cell receptor beta chain. Its target is not known. The protocol was immunoSEQ multiplex PCR, while the TCRdb copy is restricted to in-frame clones and leaves out a portion. This sample has 150,000 to 200,000 clones, with about nine tenths found just once. The data were obtained in a study of T cell responses to AZD1222 COVID-19 vaccine. CDR1 and CDR2 from the germline V gene are MDHEN and SYDVKM. The ends lost 4 bases at V and 0 bases at J; junction bases unmatched: 18. This CDR3 comprises 20 residues. Overall study findings and caveats: Dominant CD4 TCR responses targeted spike regions 160-218 and 743-854.

This sample comprised peripheral blood, obtained 28 days after the second AZD1222 dose. This TCR was sampled from an adult who received the AZD1222 COVID-19 vaccine. This sequence joins TRBV28 and TRBJ1-5; 7 bases agree with TRBD1. For the CDR3, the DNA is TGTGCCAGCAGTTCCGACATCTACTCATTCCAGGGGGATAGCAATCAGCCCCAGCATTTT. Encoded protein: CASSSDIYSFQGDSNQPQHF.